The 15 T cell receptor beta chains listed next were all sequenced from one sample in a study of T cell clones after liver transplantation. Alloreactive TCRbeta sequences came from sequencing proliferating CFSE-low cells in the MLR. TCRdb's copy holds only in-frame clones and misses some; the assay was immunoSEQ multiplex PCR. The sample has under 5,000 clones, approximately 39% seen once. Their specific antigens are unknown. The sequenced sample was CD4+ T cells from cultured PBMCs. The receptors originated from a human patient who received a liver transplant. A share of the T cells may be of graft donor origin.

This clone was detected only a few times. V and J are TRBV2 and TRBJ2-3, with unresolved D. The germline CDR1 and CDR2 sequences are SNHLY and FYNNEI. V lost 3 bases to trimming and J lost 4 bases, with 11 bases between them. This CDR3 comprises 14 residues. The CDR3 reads CASSDKRAPDTQYF. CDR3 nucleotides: TGTGCCAGCAGTGATAAAAGGGCTCCAGATACGCAGTATTTT.

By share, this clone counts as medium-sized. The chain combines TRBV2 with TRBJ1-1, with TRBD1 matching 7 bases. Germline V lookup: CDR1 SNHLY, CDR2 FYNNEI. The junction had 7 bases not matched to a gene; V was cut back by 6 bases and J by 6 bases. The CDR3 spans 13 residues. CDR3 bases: TGTGCCAGCAGGGGGGAGGGGGCCTCTGAAGCTTTCTTT. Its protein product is CASRGEGASEAFF.

CDR3 nucleotides: TGTGCCAGTAGTCAGACAGCTTATGGCTACACCTTC. This encodes CASSQTAYGYTF. The V gene is TRBV19, the J gene TRBJ1-2; D perhaps matches TRBD1 (5 bases). The ends were cut back, 5 bases at V and 5 bases at J, with 9 bases in the middle. This CDR3 contains 12 residues. CDR1 is LNHDA, CDR2 SQIVND, per germline (reference sequence).

The chain's CDR3 is CASKSDGSDTQYF. The CDR3 nucleotides read TGTGCCAGCAAAAGCGACGGGTCAGATACGCAGTATTTT. This chain links TRBV6-1 with TRBJ2-3; D ambiguous. This CDR3 region has 13 residues. V shed 7 bases and J shed 4 bases, with 12 bases lying between them. From germline, CDR1 is MNHNS and CDR2 SASEGT.

This CDR3 is CASSQPSGEQYF. In DNA form, the CDR3 reads TGCGCCAGCAGCCAGCCTTCCGGCGAGCAGTACTTC. V and J are TRBV4-1 and TRBJ2-7; no definite D call. The germline CDR1 and CDR2 sequences are MGHRA and YSYEKL. V was cut by 3 bases and J by 6 bases, with 9 bases left in between. This CDR3 has 12 amino acids.

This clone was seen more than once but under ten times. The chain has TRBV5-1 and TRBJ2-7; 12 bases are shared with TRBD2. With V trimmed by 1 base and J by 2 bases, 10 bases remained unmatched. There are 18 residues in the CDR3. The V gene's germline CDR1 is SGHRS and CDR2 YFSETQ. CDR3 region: CASSLTLAGGPEPYEQYF. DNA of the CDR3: TGCGCCAGCAGCTTGACTCTAGCGGGAGGGCCAGAACCCTACGAGCAGTACTTC. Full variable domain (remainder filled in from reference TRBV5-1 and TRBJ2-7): KAGVTQTPRYLIKTRGQQVTLSCSPISGHRSVSWYQQTPGQGLQFLFEYFSETQRNKGNFPGRFSGRQFSNSRSEMNVSTLELGDSALYLCASSLTLAGGPEPYEQYFGPGTRLTVT.

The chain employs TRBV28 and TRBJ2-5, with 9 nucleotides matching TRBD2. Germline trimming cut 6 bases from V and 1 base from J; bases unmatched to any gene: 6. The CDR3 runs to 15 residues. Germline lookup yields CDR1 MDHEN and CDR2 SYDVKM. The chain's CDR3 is CASSDGAGGQETQYF. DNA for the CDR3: TGTGCCAGCAGCGACGGAGCGGGGGGCCAAGAGACCCAGTACTTC. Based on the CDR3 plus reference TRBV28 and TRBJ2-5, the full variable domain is DVKVTQSSRYLVKRTGEKVFLECVQDMDHENMFWYRQDPGLGLRLIYFSYDVKMKEKGDIPEGYSVSREKKERFSLILESASTNQTSMYLCASSDGAGGQETQYFGPGTRLLVL.

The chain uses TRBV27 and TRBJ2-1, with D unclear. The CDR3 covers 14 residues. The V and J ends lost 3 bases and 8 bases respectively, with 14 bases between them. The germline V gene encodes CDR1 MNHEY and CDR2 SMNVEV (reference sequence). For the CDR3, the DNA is TGTGCCAGCAGTTTGTCGGCCCCAGAGGATGAGCAGTTCTTC. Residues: CASSLSAPEDEQFF.

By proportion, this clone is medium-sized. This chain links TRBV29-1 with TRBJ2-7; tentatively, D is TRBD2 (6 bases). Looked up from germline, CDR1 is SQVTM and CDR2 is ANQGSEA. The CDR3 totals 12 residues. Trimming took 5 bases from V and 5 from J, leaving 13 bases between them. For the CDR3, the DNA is TGCAGCGTTACAGAGGGAGGAGACGAGCAGTACTTC. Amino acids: CSVTEGGDEQYF.

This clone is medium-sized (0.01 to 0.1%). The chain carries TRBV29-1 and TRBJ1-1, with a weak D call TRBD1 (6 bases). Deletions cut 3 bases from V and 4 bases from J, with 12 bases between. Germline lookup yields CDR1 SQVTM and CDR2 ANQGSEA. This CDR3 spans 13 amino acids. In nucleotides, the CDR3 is TGCAGCGTTGAGCGGGGGGCTGGCACTGAAGCTTTCTTT. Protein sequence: CSVERGAGTEAFF.

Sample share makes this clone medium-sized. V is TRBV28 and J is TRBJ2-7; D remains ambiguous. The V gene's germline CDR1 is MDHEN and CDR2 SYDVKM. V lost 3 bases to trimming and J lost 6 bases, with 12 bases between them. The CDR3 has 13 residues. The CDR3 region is CASSFASAREQYF. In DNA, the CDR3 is TGTGCCAGCAGTTTCGCGTCCGCACGCGAGCAGTACTTC.

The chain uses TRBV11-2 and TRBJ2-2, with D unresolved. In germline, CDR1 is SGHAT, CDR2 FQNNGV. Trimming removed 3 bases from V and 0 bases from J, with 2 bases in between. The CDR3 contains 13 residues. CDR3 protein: CASSFTNTGELFF. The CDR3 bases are TGTGCCAGCAGCTTCACGAACACCGGGGAGCTGTTTTTT.

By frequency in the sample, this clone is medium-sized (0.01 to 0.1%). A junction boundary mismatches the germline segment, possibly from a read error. The CDR3 sequence is CASSLVGSNEQFF. CDR3 nucleotides: TGTGCTAGCAGCTTAGTTGGATCCAATGAGCAGTTCTTC. V usage is TRBV7-7 and J usage is TRBJ2-1; the D is unclear. Germline V gene sequence: CDR1 SSHAT, CDR2 FNYEAQ (reference sequence). This CDR3 has 13 amino acids. Based on the CDR3 plus reference TRBV7-7 and TRBJ2-1, the full variable domain is GAGVSQSPRYKVTKRGQDVTLRCDPISSHATLYWYQQALGQGPEFLTYFNYEAQPDKSGLPSDRFSAERPEGSISTLTIQRTEQRDSAMYRCASSLVGSNEQFFGPGTRLTVL.

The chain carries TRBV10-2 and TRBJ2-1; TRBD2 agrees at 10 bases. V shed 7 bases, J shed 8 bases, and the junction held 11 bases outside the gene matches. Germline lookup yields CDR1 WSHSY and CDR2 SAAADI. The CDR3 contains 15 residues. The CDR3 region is CASNRASGSKYEQFF. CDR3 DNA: TGCGCCAGCAATCGGGCTAGCGGGAGTAAGTATGAGCAGTTCTTC.

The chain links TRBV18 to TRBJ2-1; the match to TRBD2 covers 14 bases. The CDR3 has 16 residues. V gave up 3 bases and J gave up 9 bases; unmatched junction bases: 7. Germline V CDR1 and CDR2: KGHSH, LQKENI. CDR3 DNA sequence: TGTGCCAGCTCACCTCCGGGACTAGCGGGAGAAGGTGAGCAGTTCTTC. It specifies CASSPPGLAGEGEQFF.